This entry lists 20 T cell receptor beta chains sequenced from one sample in a study of blood T cell repertoires in COVID-19. TCRdb's copy holds only in-frame clones and misses some; the assay was immunoSEQ multiplex PCR. There are over 400,000 clones in the sample; roughly 88% occur only once, and more than 1.4% lies in the top ten. Sequenced input: peripheral blood. Receptor source: a woman under 40 with active or convalescent COVID-19.

The J gene is TRBJ1-6, the V gene TRBV12-3 or TRBV12-4, with a tentative D call TRBD1 (5 bases). Trimming pared 3 bases from V and 10 bases from J, leaving 10 bases between. The CDR3 extends over 13 amino acids. The chain's CDR3 is CASSFGGNSPLHF. The DNA of the CDR3 is TGTGCCAGCAGTTTTGGGGGGAACTCACCCCTCCACTTT.

The chain combines TRBV28 with TRBJ1-5, with TRBD1 matching 7 bases. CDR1 is MDHEN and CDR2 is SYDVKM in the germline V gene. Losses at the gene ends were 4 bases for V and 7 bases for J; bases not matched to a gene: 13. This CDR3 is 16 amino acids long. The CDR3 nucleotides are TGTGCCAGCAGTTCCCTGAGGACAGGAGGCCTCCAGCCCCAGCATTTT. It is translated as CASSSLRTGGLQPQHF.

This rearrangement joins TRBV27 to TRBJ1-2, with D maybe TRBD1 (6 bases). This CDR3 spans 13 amino acids. V lost 4 bases and J 3 bases, leaving 9 bases between the germline ends. Per germline, CDR1 MNHEY and CDR2 SMNVEV (reference sequence). CDR3 sequence reads: CASSYGQYYGYTF. The CDR3 DNA follows: TGTGCCAGCAGTTACGGACAGTACTATGGCTACACCTTC.

The chain is built from TRBV18 and TRBJ2-3; tentative D call: TRBD1 (6 bases). CDR3 length equals 15 residues. Germline-derived CDR1 and CDR2 are KGHSH and LQKENI. Trimming removed 3 bases from V and 1 base from J, with 11 bases in between. The CDR3 DNA sequence: TGTGCCAGCTCACCGCAACAGGGCCGCACAGATACGCAGTATTTT. It yields the protein CASSPQQGRTDTQYF.

The chain recombines TRBV3-1 (or the pseudogene TRBV3-2) with TRBJ1-2, with TRBD1 as a possible D gene (5 bases). Germline CDR1 and CDR2: LGHDT and YNNKEL (reference sequence). V dropped 0 bases and J dropped 4 bases, with 12 bases sitting between them. This CDR3 has 15 amino acids. DNA for the CDR3: TGTGCCAGCAGCCAAGATGGTGACAGAGCCTATGGCTACACCTTC. Translating it yields CASSQDGDRAYGYTF.

The rearrangement links TRBV6-5 to TRBJ1-3; 7 bases match TRBD1. The V segment lost 6 bases and the J segment 1 base; nucleotides outside the gene matches: 6. From germline, CDR1 is MNHEY and CDR2 SVGAGI. The CDR3 covers 15 residues. In nucleotides, the CDR3 is TGTGCCAGCAGCATCACAGGGGAGTCTGGAAACACCATATATTTT. Its translation is CASSITGESGNTIYF.

V usage is TRBV5-1 and J usage is TRBJ2-1; 8 bases fit TRBD2. The ends lost 7 bases at V and 7 bases at J; junction bases unmatched: 10. The CDR3 is 14 residues long. Germline CDR1 is SGHRS and CDR2 is YFSETQ. CDR3 bases: TGCGCCAGCTTTACCGGGGGGGCCGGGAATGAGCAGTTCTTC. It encodes CASFTGGAGNEQFF.

Only one count was recorded for this clone. The V call is TRBV4-2, the J call TRBJ2-2, with 10 nucleotides matching TRBD2. Germline V gene lookup returns CDR1 LGHNA and CDR2 YNFKEQ. Trimming took 1 base from V and 2 from J; bases not matched to a gene: 4. The CDR3 loop spans 17 amino acids. The CDR3 sequence is CASSQVLAGGNTGELFF. The CDR3, as DNA: TGTGCCAGCAGCCAAGTATTAGCGGGAGGCAACACCGGGGAGCTGTTTTTT.

The V gene is TRBV18, the J gene TRBJ2-3; perhaps TRBD2 as D (7 bases). This CDR3 region has 16 residues. The V end was cut by 1 base, the J end by 4 bases, with 15 bases between. The germline V gene has CDR1 KGHSH and CDR2 LQKENI. The CDR3 is CASSPLGGRGADTQYF. DNA of the CDR3: TGTGCCAGCTCACCACTGGGGGGGCGAGGTGCAGATACGCAGTATTTT.

CDR3 nucleotides: TGCGCCAGCAGCTTGGGAGTAGCCACATACGAGCAGTACTTC. It translates to CASSLGVATYEQYF. The J gene is TRBJ2-7, the V gene TRBV5-1; D unresolved. The V and J ends lost 0 bases and 4 bases respectively, with 11 bases between them. The CDR3 spans 14 residues. CDR1 and CDR2 (germline): SGHRS, YFSETQ.

This CDR3 reads CASSLLAGEGESPLHF. CDR3 DNA sequence: TGTGCCAGCAGCTTGTTGGCGGGGGAGGGGGAATCACCCCTCCACTTT. This chain joins TRBV5-6 and TRBJ1-6; D might be TRBD1 (6 bases). This CDR3 has 16 amino acids. CDR1 is SGHDT and CDR2 is YYEEEE in the germline V gene. V was shortened by 1 base and J by 10 bases, with 18 bases between the two germline ends.

The chain employs TRBV5-5 and TRBJ1-1; 8 bases match TRBD1. Germline-derived CDR1 and CDR2 are SGHKS and YYEKEE (reference sequence). With V trimmed by 2 bases and J by 5 bases, 11 bases remained unmatched. This CDR3 has 16 residues. CDR3 coding DNA: TGTGCCAGCAGCTTAAGCCGGGCAGGGGGCTCGACTGAAGCTTTCTTT. Translated: CASSLSRAGGSTEAFF.

Only a few counts were recorded for this clone. This rearrangement joins TRBV30 to TRBJ1-4; D possibly corresponds to TRBD1 (5 bases). Trimming removed 3 bases at V and 7 bases at J, with 18 bases between. Germline V lookup: CDR1 GTSNPN, CDR2 SVGIG (reference sequence). This CDR3 spans 15 amino acids. CDR3 amino acids: CAWSKPGGRSEKLFF. In DNA form, the CDR3 reads TGTGCCTGGAGCAAACCCGGGGGACGGAGTGAAAAACTGTTTTTT.

The J gene is TRBJ2-1, the V gene TRBV6-1; D gene ambiguous. The V gene lost 3 bases and the J gene lost 5 bases, with 11 bases spanning the gap. This CDR3 has 14 amino acids. In germline, CDR1 is MNHNS, CDR2 SASEGT. CDR3 nucleotide sequence: TGTGCCAGCAGTGAGTACAGAGAAAACAATGAGCAGTTCTTC. Protein: CASSEYRENNEQFF.

The V call is TRBV6-1, the J call TRBJ1-5; D unclear. The V gene's germline CDR1 is MNHNS and CDR2 SASEGT. The length of the CDR3 is 13 residues. Trimming pared 3 bases from V and 6 bases from J, leaving 9 bases between. The CDR3 DNA reads TGTGCCAGCAGTGAGTCCGGAGTTCAGCCCCAGCATTTT. Encoded protein: CASSESGVQPQHF.

The J gene is TRBJ2-3, the V gene TRBV9; TRBD1 is a possible D gene (5 bases). Between the trimmed V and J ends, which lost 2 bases and 4 bases, there was a span of 11 bases. This CDR3 has 14 residues. Germline lookup yields CDR1 SGDLS and CDR2 YYNGEE. CDR3 loop: CASSVRQGADTQYF. The CDR3 bases are TGTGCCAGCAGCGTTCGGCAGGGTGCAGATACGCAGTATTTT.

As concerns this clone: Other nucleotide sequences from this sample produce the same CDR3. The chain has TRBV5-1 and TRBJ2-7; the match to TRBD1 covers 9 bases. Germline trimming cut 2 bases from V and 2 bases from J; bases unmatched to any gene: 2. The CDR3 sequence is 14 residues long. Germline CDR1 and CDR2: SGHRS and YFSETQ. CDR3 in amino acids: CASSLGTGPYEQYF. CDR3 nucleotides: TGCGCCAGCAGCTTAGGGACAGGGCCCTACGAGCAGTACTTC.

This clone is a singleton in its sample. This rearrangement joins TRBV11-2 to TRBJ2-1; D gene ambiguous. The germline V and J ends were trimmed by 0 bases and 10 bases, with 10 bases remaining between them. The CDR3 has 13 amino acids. The germline V gene encodes CDR1 SGHAT and CDR2 FQNNGV. The DNA of the CDR3 is TGTGCCAGCAGCTTAGATCGACTGAAAGAGCAGTTCTTC. Translated, it gives CASSLDRLKEQFF.

The rearrangement joins TRBV27 to TRBJ1-6; tentatively, D is TRBD1 (6 bases). The CDR3 length is 15 residues. With 0 bases removed from V and 7 bases from J, the gap between germline ends came to 10 bases. CDR1 and CDR2 (germline): MNHEY, SMNVEV (reference sequence). The CDR3 DNA reads as TGTGCCAGCAGTTTATCGGACAGCATAAATTCACCCCTCCACTTT. As protein: CASSLSDSINSPLHF.

J is TRBJ1-2 and V is TRBV7-9; 7 bases are a match to TRBD1. The CDR3 loop spans 16 amino acids. Looked up from germline, CDR1 is SEHNR and CDR2 is FQNEAQ (reference sequence). V dropped 1 base and J dropped 1; count of bases not matched to a gene: 6. This CDR3 reads CASSLDRGKVNYGYTF. CDR3 in DNA: TGTGCCAGCAGCTTAGACAGGGGAAAGGTTAACTATGGCTACACCTTC.